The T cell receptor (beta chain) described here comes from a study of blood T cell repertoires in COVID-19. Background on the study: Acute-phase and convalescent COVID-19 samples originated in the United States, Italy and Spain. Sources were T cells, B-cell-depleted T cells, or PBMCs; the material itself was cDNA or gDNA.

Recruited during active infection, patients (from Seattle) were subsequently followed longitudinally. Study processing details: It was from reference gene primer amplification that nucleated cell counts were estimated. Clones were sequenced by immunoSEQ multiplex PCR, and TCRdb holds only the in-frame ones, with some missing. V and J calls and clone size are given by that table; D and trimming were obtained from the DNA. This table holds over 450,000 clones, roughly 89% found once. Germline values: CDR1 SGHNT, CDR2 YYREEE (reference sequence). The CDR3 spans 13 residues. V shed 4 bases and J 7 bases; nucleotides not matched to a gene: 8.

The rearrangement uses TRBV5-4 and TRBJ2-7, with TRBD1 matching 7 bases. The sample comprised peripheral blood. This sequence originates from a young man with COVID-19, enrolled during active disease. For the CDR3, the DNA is TGTGCCAGCAGCAACGTGGGGACAGCGGAGCAGTACTTC. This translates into CASSNVGTAEQYF.